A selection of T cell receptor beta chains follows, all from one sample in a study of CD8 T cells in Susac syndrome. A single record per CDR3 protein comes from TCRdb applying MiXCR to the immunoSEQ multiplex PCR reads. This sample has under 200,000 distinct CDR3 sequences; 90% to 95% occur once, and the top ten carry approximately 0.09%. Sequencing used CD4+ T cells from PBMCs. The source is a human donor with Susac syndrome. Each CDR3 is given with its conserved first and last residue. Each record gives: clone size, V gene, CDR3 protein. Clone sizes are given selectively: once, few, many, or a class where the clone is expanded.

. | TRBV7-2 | CASSLVLGGAKNIQYF
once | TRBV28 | CASSPQGIRNEQYF
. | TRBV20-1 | CSATIAGGSDTQYF
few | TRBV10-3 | CAISDRQETQYF
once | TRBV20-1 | CSATTGVQPQHF
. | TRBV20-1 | CSAGPGISSFNNEQFF
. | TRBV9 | CASSVFPSEQETQYF
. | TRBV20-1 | CSARDPSSNQPQHF
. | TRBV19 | CASSMGLAGYDEQFF
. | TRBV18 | CASSVKDQPQHF
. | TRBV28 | CASSYLGTGYGEQYF
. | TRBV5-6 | CASSFPRGDSPLHF
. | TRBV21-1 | CASSKIFRGRGGELFF